This TCR beta chain is drawn from a study of shared clonotypes between healthy human individuals. The CDR3 consists of 12 residues. Trimming pared 1 base from V and 4 bases from J, leaving 5 bases between. CDR1 is PRHDT and CDR2 is FYEKMQ in the germline V gene (reference sequence). The protocol was immunoSEQ multiplex PCR, while the TCRdb copy is restricted to in-frame clones and leaves out a portion. The sample shows about 1 million clones, under 80% of them seen only once. This sequence originates from a man aged 18 to 35 in good health. V usage is TRBV13 and J usage is TRBJ2-7, with D unclear. The sequenced sample was memory CD4+ T cells sorted from blood. Subset reported: CD45RA-negative fraction. The CDR3 sequence: CASSLEAYEQYF. CDR3 DNA sequence: TGTGCCAGCAGCTTAGAAGCGTACGAGCAGTACTTC.